These 18 T cell receptor beta chains share one sample of origin, sequenced in a study of cytomegalovirus exposure and HLA in healthy donors. This table comes from immunoSEQ multiplex PCR, and its TCRdb copy is limited to in-frame clones, with some not included. The sample includes some 240,000 clones, more than 75% of them seen just once. What was sequenced was PBMCs. Receptors were obtained from a woman in her 30s in good health and CMV-seropositive.

The V call is TRBV7-9, the J call TRBJ1-2; a possible D gene is TRBD1 (5 bases). This CDR3 has 12 amino acids. Germline values: CDR1 SEHNR, CDR2 FQNEAQ (reference sequence). V gave up 6 bases and J gave up 8 bases, with 13 bases separating them. CDR3 coding DNA: TGTGCCAGCAGTTGGGGGGGTCGGGGCTACACCTTC. Translated: CASSWGGRGYTF.

The rearrangement uses TRBV15 and TRBJ1-5; D is uncertain. Trimming removed 0 bases from V and 8 bases from J, with 14 bases in between. Germline CDR1 LNHNV, CDR2 YYDKDF (reference sequence). The CDR3 contains 15 residues. The CDR3 reads CATSRDSLPQEPQHF. CDR3 coding DNA: TGTGCCACCAGCAGAGATTCCCTACCTCAGGAGCCCCAGCATTTT.

This clone has just a few counts. CDR3 nucleotides: TGTGCCTGGAGTCAGGGGATGAACACTGAAGCTTTCTTT. Encoded protein: CAWSQGMNTEAFF. The chain recombines TRBV30 with TRBJ1-1, with a tentative D call TRBD1 (6 bases). Germline V gives CDR1 GTSNPN, CDR2 SVGIG (reference sequence). Trimming took off 2 bases at V and 0 bases at J, with 7 bases between the two ends. This CDR3 contains 13 residues.

The genes are TRBV5-4 and TRBJ2-1; weak D call: TRBD1 (5 bases). CDR1 is SGHNT and CDR2 is YYREEE in the germline V gene (reference sequence). Trimming left V 3 bases short and J 6 bases short, with 7 bases between. The CDR3 is 12 amino acids. Here the CDR3 DNA reads TGTGCCAGCAGCTCTCAGGGCAATGAGCAGTTCTTC. As protein: CASSSQGNEQFF.

The chain links TRBV28 to TRBJ1-5; no definite D call. Looked up from germline, CDR1 is MDHEN and CDR2 is SYDVKM. V lost 2 bases and J lost 5, with 13 bases in between. The CDR3 totals 15 residues. The CDR3 reads CASSLRVVRDQPQHF. The CDR3 DNA reads TGTGCCAGCAGTTTACGGGTGGTGAGGGATCAGCCCCAGCATTTT.

The chain recombines TRBV2 with TRBJ2-5; D gene uncertain. Germline V gene sequence: CDR1 SNHLY, CDR2 FYNNEI. The CDR3 totals 11 residues. V lost 7 bases and J lost 4, with 7 bases in between. The DNA for the CDR3 is TGTGCCAGCAACTCTCGAGAGACCCAGTACTTC. Translating it yields CASNSRETQYF. The full variable domain, completed using reference TRBV2 and TRBJ2-5, is EPEVTQTPSHQVTQMGQEVILRCVPISNHLYFYWYRQILGQKVEFLVSFYNNEISEKSEIFDDQFSVERPDGSNFTLKIRSTKLEDSAMYFCASNSRETQYFGPGTRLLVL.

This rearrangement joins TRBV28 to TRBJ2-3; D not certain. Looked up from germline, CDR1 is MDHEN and CDR2 is SYDVKM. V lost 6 bases, J lost 2 bases, and 12 bases lay in between. This CDR3 is built from 14 residues. CDR3 amino acids: CASSTRISTDTQYF. For the CDR3, the DNA is TGTGCCAGCAGCACTCGTATTTCCACAGATACGCAGTATTTT.

The rearrangement joins TRBV5-6 to TRBJ2-3; D may be TRBD2 (5 bases). V dropped 4 bases and J dropped 3 bases, with 18 bases sitting between them. Germline V CDR1 and CDR2: SGHDT, YYEEEE. The CDR3 is made up of 16 amino acids. CDR3 loop: CASSTDEEAGTDTQYF. The CDR3, as DNA: TGTGCCAGCAGCACCGATGAGGAGGCTGGGACAGATACGCAGTATTTT. Full variable domain (rest looked up from reference TRBV5-6 and TRBJ2-3): DAGVTQSPTHLIKTRGQQVTLRCSPKSGHDTVSWYQQALGQGPQFIFQYYEEEERQRGNFPDRFSGHQFPNYSSELNVNALLLGDSALYLCASSTDEEAGTDTQYFGPGTRLTVL.

The chain combines TRBV11-1 with TRBJ1-1; 7 bases agree with TRBD1. J gave up 5 bases and V 5 bases, and 8 bases lay outside the gene matches. Germline values: CDR1 SGHAT, CDR2 FQDESV (reference sequence). This CDR3 has 14 residues. For the CDR3, the DNA is TGTGCCAGCAGCCCAGGGGGAAGGGAAACTGAAGCTTTCTTT. It codes for CASSPGGRETEAFF. The full variable domain, with the rest looked up from reference TRBV11-1 and TRBJ1-1, is EAEVAQSPRYKITEKSQAVAFWCDPISGHATLYWYRQILGQGPELLVQFQDESVVDDSQLPKDRFSAERLKGVDSTLKIQPAELGDSAMYLCASSPGGRETEAFFGQGTRLTVV.

This clone has a single count. The rearrangement uses TRBV9 and TRBJ2-7; 9 bases match TRBD1. J was trimmed by 5 bases and V by 3 bases; bases with no gene match: 12. CDR3 length: 16 residues. The germline V gene encodes CDR1 SGDLS and CDR2 YYNGEE. As DNA, the CDR3 is TGTGCCAGCAGCGAGGGGATCGGGACAGGGTTCCACGAGCAGTACTTC. It encodes CASSEGIGTGFHEQYF.

The chain has TRBV18 and TRBJ1-2, with D perhaps matching TRBD1 (6 bases). The V gene lost 6 bases and the J gene lost 4 bases, with 12 bases spanning the gap. This CDR3 has 13 amino acids. CDR1 and CDR2 from the germline V gene are KGHSH and LQKENI. The CDR3, as DNA: TGTGCCAGCTCCCCTGACAGGTTCTATGGCTACACCTTC. It codes for CASSPDRFYGYTF.

The V call is TRBV18, the J call TRBJ1-5; 7 bases fit TRBD1. The trim removed 4 bases at V and 5 bases at J, leaving 8 bases unmatched. CDR1 is KGHSH, CDR2 LQKENI, per germline. This CDR3 is built from 15 residues. This CDR3 reads CASSRGTETYQPQHF. Written as DNA, the CDR3 is TGTGCCAGCTCACGTGGGACAGAGACTTATCAGCCCCAGCATTTT.

CDR3 sequence (DNA): TGTGCCAGTAGTAGACAGGGGTGGAACACTGAAGCTTTCTTT. This translates into CASSRQGWNTEAFF. The chain combines TRBV19 with TRBJ1-1, with 8 bases matching TRBD1. After removal of 4 bases from V and 1 base from J, the junction contained 2 bases not matched to a gene. This CDR3 is 14 amino acids long. The germline V gene has CDR1 LNHDA and CDR2 SQIVND (reference sequence).

The rearrangement uses TRBV4-1 and TRBJ2-3; the match to TRBD2 covers 7 bases. The CDR3 loop spans 17 amino acids. V shed 5 bases and J 4 bases; nucleotides not matched to a gene: 15. CDR1 MGHRA and CDR2 YSYEKL come from the germline V gene. In DNA form, the CDR3 reads TGCGCCAGCAGCGCCGCGGGGGTAGCGGGTGGCGCAGATACGCAGTATTTT. Its protein is CASSAAGVAGGADTQYF.

This clone showed up just a few times. This chain links TRBV11-2 with TRBJ1-5; unclear D gene. From germline, CDR1 is SGHAT and CDR2 FQNNGV. Deletions cut 1 base from V and 4 bases from J, with 5 bases between. The CDR3 has 13 amino acids. CDR3 nucleotide sequence: TGTGCCAGCAGCTTAGGACTAAATCAGCCCCAGCATTTT. This codes for CASSLGLNQPQHF.

This CDR3 is CASSQELAGYYEQYF. CDR3 sequence (DNA): TGCGCCAGCAGCCAAGAACTAGCGGGATACTACGAGCAGTACTTC. This chain joins TRBV4-1 and TRBJ2-7; 10 bases align to TRBD2. The CDR3 runs 15 residues. From germline, CDR1 is MGHRA and CDR2 YSYEKL. With V trimmed by 0 bases and J by 3 bases, 2 bases remained unmatched.

This clone was seen only once. The V and J genes are TRBV27 and TRBJ2-3, with D possibly matching TRBD2 (6 bases). The CDR3 covers 16 residues. V lost 5 bases and J 8 bases, leaving 23 bases between the germline ends. Germline lookup yields CDR1 MNHEY and CDR2 SMNVEV (reference sequence). The CDR3 loop is CASSTPGSGDVATQYF. In DNA form, the CDR3 reads TGTGCCAGCAGTACCCCCGGGAGCGGTGATGTTGCTACGCAGTATTTT.

The V call is TRBV6-1, the J call TRBJ1-3; D remains ambiguous. Trimming took off 3 bases at V and 4 bases at J, with 10 bases between the two ends. Germline CDR1 reads MNHNS; CDR2 reads SASEGT. The CDR3 extends over 14 amino acids. The CDR3 nucleotides are TGTGCCAGCAGTGACCGAAGCAGGGGAAACACCATATATTTT. Its protein is CASSDRSRGNTIYF.